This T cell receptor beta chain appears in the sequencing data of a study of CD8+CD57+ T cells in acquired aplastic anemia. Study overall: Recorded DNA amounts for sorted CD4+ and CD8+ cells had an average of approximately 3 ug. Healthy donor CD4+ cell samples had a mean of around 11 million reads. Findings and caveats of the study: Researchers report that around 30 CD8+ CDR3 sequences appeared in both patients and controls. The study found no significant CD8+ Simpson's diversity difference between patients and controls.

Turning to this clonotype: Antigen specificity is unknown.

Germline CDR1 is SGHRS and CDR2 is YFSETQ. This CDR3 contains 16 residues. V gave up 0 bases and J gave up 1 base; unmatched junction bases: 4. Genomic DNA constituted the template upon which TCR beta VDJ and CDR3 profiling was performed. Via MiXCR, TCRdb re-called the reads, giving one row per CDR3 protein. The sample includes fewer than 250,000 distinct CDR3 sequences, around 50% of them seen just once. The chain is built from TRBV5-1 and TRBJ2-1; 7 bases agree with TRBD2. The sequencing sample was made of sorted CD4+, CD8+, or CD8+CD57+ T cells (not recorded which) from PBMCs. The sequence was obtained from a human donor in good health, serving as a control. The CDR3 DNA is TGCGCCAGCAGCTTGGTGGCGGGGGTTTCCTACAATGAGCAGTTCTTC. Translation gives CASSLVAGVSYNEQFF.